These 11 T cell receptor beta chains originate from one sample sequenced in a study of Graves' ophthalmopathy and Graves' hyperthyroidism. The authors amplified TCR beta CDR3 regions from RNA transcripts. Amplification began with first-round RT-PCR using HTBI primers, then second-round multiplex PCR was performed. TCRdb re-analysed the multiplex PCR reads in MiXCR, keeping a single row per CDR3 protein. In the table there are 740,000 or so distinct CDR3 sequences, roughly two fifths of which are singletons. Sequenced input: peripheral blood. All receptors derive from an adult man with Graves' ophthalmopathy.

This clonotype was seen at least ten times. The V call is TRBV4-3, the J call TRBJ1-1; no clear D gene. CDR1 and CDR2 (germline): LGHNA, YSLEER. V dropped 1 base and J dropped 11 bases, with 14 bases sitting between them. The CDR3 has 13 amino acids. The CDR3 nucleotides read TGCGCCAGCAGCCAAGTGGGAGTGGTGAAGGCTTTCTTT. Residues: CASSQVGVVKAFF.

The J gene is TRBJ2-7, the V gene TRBV4-3, with TRBD1 matching over 8 bases. Germline values: CDR1 LGHNA, CDR2 YSLEER. The CDR3 extends over 18 amino acids. Trimming at V came to 2 bases and at J to 0 bases, leaving 12 bases not matched to a gene. The DNA of the CDR3 is TGCGCCAGCAGCCAACATTATATGGCAGGGGGCAACTCCTACGAGCAGTACTTC. It specifies CASSQHYMAGGNSYEQYF.

The rearrangement links TRBV7-9 to TRBJ2-5, with 9 bases fitting TRBD2. The J call may not be correct, given that the DNA end is closer to TRBJ2-1. Germline values: CDR1 SEHNR, CDR2 FQNEAQ (reference sequence). This CDR3 is built from 14 residues. Here the CDR3 reads CASSSPGTSSEQFF. The CDR3, as DNA: TGTGCCAGCAGCTCCCCCGGGACTAGCAGCGAGCAGTTCTTC.

The gene calls are TRBV7-9 and TRBJ2-7, with 10 bases matching TRBD2. J gave up 4 bases and V 5 bases, and 8 bases lay outside the gene matches. Germline lookup yields CDR1 SEHNR and CDR2 FQNEAQ (reference sequence). The CDR3 length is 15 residues. The CDR3: CASSASGRVTYEQYF. CDR3 bases: TGTGCCAGCAGCGCAAGCGGGAGGGTTACTTACGAGCAGTACTTC.

In its sample, this clonotype was seen many times. This chain links TRBV15 with TRBJ2-7; no clear D gene. The CDR3 loop spans 16 amino acids. Germline V gene lookup returns CDR1 LNHNV and CDR2 YYDKDF (reference sequence). V dropped 0 bases and J dropped 4 bases, with 16 bases sitting between them. CDR3 protein: CATSRDGGASSYEQYF. In DNA, the CDR3 is TGTGCCACCAGCAGAGACGGCGGAGCCAGCTCTTACGAGCAGTACTTC.

This clonotype has a count of ten or more. The chain joins TRBV19 to TRBJ1-5; D uncertain. Germline V gene lookup returns CDR1 LNHDA and CDR2 SQIVND (reference sequence). This CDR3 is 15 amino acids long. The V gene lost 5 bases and the J gene lost 1 base, with 12 bases spanning the gap. The CDR3 reads CASSPGVGSNQPQHF. In DNA form, the CDR3 reads TGTGCCAGTAGTCCGGGAGTAGGGAGCAATCAGCCCCAGCATTTT.

The chain has TRBV20-1 and TRBJ1-4, with a weak D call TRBD1 (5 bases). CDR1 DFQATT and CDR2 SNEGSKA come from the germline V gene (reference sequence). The V and J ends lost 1 base and 0 bases respectively, with 9 bases between them. The CDR3 sequence is 15 residues long. The CDR3 coding sequence is TGCAGTGCTAGAGTTTCAGGGCCAACTAATGAAAAACTGTTTTTT. This sequence encodes CSARVSGPTNEKLFF.

The chain combines TRBV7-6 with TRBJ2-3; 7 bases agree with TRBD1. The CDR3 extends over 19 amino acids. The J segment lost 2 bases and the V segment lost 6 bases, leaving 20 bases of the junction unmatched. Germline V gives CDR1 SGHVS, CDR2 FNYEAQ. CDR3: CASSSVGQEIYLNTDTQYF. CDR3 nucleotide sequence: TGTGCCAGCAGTTCCGTCGGACAGGAGATTTACCTTAACACAGATACGCAGTATTTT.

The gene calls are TRBV10-3 and TRBJ2-5; TRBD1 might be the D (7 bases). Trimming left V 6 bases short and J 7 bases short, with 9 bases between. Per germline, CDR1 ENHRY and CDR2 SYGVKD. This CDR3 is built from 11 residues. This CDR3 is CAISQGGTQYF. The CDR3 DNA follows: TGTGCCATCAGCCAGGGGGGGACCCAGTACTTC.

The chain recombines TRBV19 with TRBJ1-5, with unresolved D. Germline CDR1 reads LNHDA; CDR2 reads SQIVND (reference sequence). CDR3 length: 13 residues. V was clipped by 9 bases and J by 5 bases, with 14 bases between them. The CDR3 DNA reads as TGTGCCAGCAGTTTTGCCAGTCATCAGCCCCAGCATTTT. Translation: CASSFASHQPQHF.

This clonotype was counted ten times or more. The chain is built from TRBV7-9 and TRBJ2-7; D possibly corresponds to TRBD2 (6 bases). The CDR3 is made up of 12 amino acids. Trimming left V 1 base short and J 13 bases short, with 14 bases between. CDR1 SEHNR and CDR2 FQNEAQ come from the germline V gene (reference sequence). The CDR3 nucleotides are TGTGCCAGCAGCTTAGAAAGGGGACTGTTATACTTC. It codes for CASSLERGLLYF.